The clone carrying this TCR beta chain showed up just once. This CDR3 spans 12 amino acids. V lost 0 bases and J lost 10, with 9 bases in between. From germline, CDR1 is MRHNA and CDR2 SNTAGT. Per the study methods: The assay estimated nucleated cells by amplifying reference gene primers. Method: immunoSEQ multiplex PCR; TCRdb's copy keeps in-frame clones and lacks some. V and J calls and clone size follow that table, whereas D and trimming were derived from the DNA. The repertoire holds hundreds of thousands of clones, 89% seen once, with 0.9% in the top ten. The record originates from a study of blood T cell repertoires in COVID-19. Study-wide background: From the United States, Italy and Spain came samples of acute and convalescent COVID-19. PBMCs, B-cell-depleted T cells, or T cells provided the cDNA or gDNA that made up the material.

The Seattle site enrolled patients during active infection and followed them longitudinally. The J gene is TRBJ1-1, the V gene TRBV6-4; D is ambiguous. The sequenced material came from peripheral blood. The receptor comes from a man between 18 and 35 years old with COVID-19, enrolled during active disease. CDR3 sequence reads: CASSDSRGRAFF. The CDR3 nucleotides are TGTGCCAGCAGTGACTCGAGAGGGCGAGCTTTCTTT.